The clone carrying this T cell receptor beta chain was counted a few times. The data belong to a study of T-cell memory formation after mild COVID-19. TCRdb reprocessed the 5' RACE reads via MiXCR and lists one record per CDR3 protein. This sample has hundreds of thousands of distinct CDR3 sequences, with approximately 23% found just once. The V gene's germline CDR1 is LGHNA and CDR2 YNFKEQ. The CDR3 extends over 17 amino acids. Trimming removed 7 bases from V and 0 bases from J, with 20 bases in between. The chain employs TRBV4-2 and TRBJ2-3; a weak D match, TRBD1 (5 bases). This receptor was identified in an adult woman who had mild COVID-19 (a few samples of this study predate the infection). Cell type and time point are not known. Specimen: PBMCs or a T cell subset sorted from them (not recorded which). CDR3 loop: CASTRAATISSTDTQYF. The CDR3 DNA sequence: TGTGCCAGCACCAGGGCAGCGACCATCTCTAGCACAGATACGCAGTATTTT.